These 17 T cell receptor beta chains were all obtained from the same sample, sequenced in a study of blood T cell repertoires in COVID-19. TCRdb's copy holds only in-frame clones and misses some; the assay was immunoSEQ multiplex PCR. The repertoire consists of some 97,000 clones, with just over 85% occurring once and the leading ten covering roughly 2.7%. Material: PBMCs or T cells enriched from blood (not recorded which). Receptors were obtained from a woman aged 45-65 years who had recovered from COVID-19.

The chain links TRBV2 to TRBJ1-6, with 10 bases lining up with TRBD1. Per germline, CDR1 SNHLY and CDR2 FYNNEI. There are 18 residues in the CDR3. V dropped 3 bases and J dropped 7; count of bases not matched to a gene: 12. The CDR3 region is CASSEGDRGKEWNSPLHF. DNA of the CDR3: TGTGCCAGCAGTGAGGGGGACAGGGGAAAGGAGTGGAATTCACCCCTCCACTTT.

The CDR3 DNA reads TGTGCCAGCAGCCCCAGCGGCTCTAGCACAGATACGCAGTATTTT. Translated: CASSPSGSSTDTQYF. The chain combines TRBV7-2 with TRBJ2-3; possibly TRBD2 for D (5 bases). Trimming stripped 5 bases from V and 0 bases from J, with 12 bases between. Germline V CDR1 and CDR2: SGHTA, FQGNSA. The CDR3 is 15 amino acids.

The chain carries TRBV19 and TRBJ1-2; 8 positions agree with TRBD1. The V gene's germline CDR1 is LNHDA and CDR2 SQIVND (reference sequence). CDR3 length equals 14 residues. J was trimmed by 1 base and V by 3 bases; bases with no gene match: 1. Written as DNA, the CDR3 is TGTGCCAGTAGTATGACAGGGGATAACTATGGCTACACCTTC. It specifies CASSMTGDNYGYTF.

The V and J genes are TRBV24-1 and TRBJ2-1, with D perhaps matching TRBD2 (6 bases). The CDR3 sequence is 13 residues long. V shed 7 bases and J shed 6 bases, with 12 bases lying between them. The germline V gene has CDR1 KGHDR and CDR2 SFDVKD. CDR3 sequence: CATREPSANEQFF. In nucleotides, the CDR3 is TGTGCCACCAGAGAGCCTAGCGCCAATGAGCAGTTCTTC.

This clone was recorded a few times. This chain connects TRBV19 to TRBJ1-5; TRBD1 matches at 7 bases. Germline-derived CDR1 and CDR2 are LNHDA and SQIVND (reference sequence). V dropped 4 bases and J dropped 0; count of bases not matched to a gene: 15. The CDR3 is 19 residues long. The DNA of the CDR3 is TGTGCCAGTAGTACTCCGACAGGGCTGACCTTCTATAGCAATCAGCCCCAGCATTTT. It specifies CASSTPTGLTFYSNQPQHF.

The chain links TRBV11-2 to TRBJ2-7; the match to TRBD1 covers 8 bases. The V and J ends lost 4 bases and 0 bases, in that order; junction bases with no gene match: 8. Germline V gives CDR1 SGHAT, CDR2 FQNNGV. The CDR3 is 16 amino acids. The CDR3 bases are TGTGCCAGCAGCTATACCTGGACAGGGTCCTCCTACGAGCAGTACTTC. It encodes CASSYTWTGSSYEQYF.

The chain employs TRBV19 and TRBJ1-1; 7 bases line up with TRBD1. After removal of 5 bases from V and 4 bases from J, the junction contained 7 bases not matched to a gene. Germline V gives CDR1 LNHDA, CDR2 SQIVND (reference sequence). CDR3 length equals 14 residues. The CDR3 coding sequence is TGTGCCAGTAGTCCGTCGACAGGGACCACTGAAGCTTTCTTT. Translated: CASSPSTGTTEAFF.

V and J are TRBV27 and TRBJ1-6; 7 bases align to TRBD1. Trimming cost V 2 bases and J 4 bases; bases outside gene matches: 8. CDR3 size: 17 residues. Germline V lookup: CDR1 MNHEY, CDR2 SMNVEV (reference sequence). CDR3 loop: CASSLKPTRGYNSPLHF. CDR3 nucleotides: TGTGCCAGCAGTTTAAAGCCCACCAGGGGGTATAATTCACCCCTCCACTTT.

The genes are TRBV28 and TRBJ1-2; D unclear. This CDR3 is 15 amino acids long. Germline assignment: CDR1 MDHEN and CDR2 SYDVKM. Deletions cut 5 bases from V and 4 bases from J, with 17 bases between. In DNA, the CDR3 is TGTGCCAGCAGTCCGCCCCCCAGCGGATTCTATGGCTACACCTTC. Translated, it gives CASSPPPSGFYGYTF.

The J gene is TRBJ1-4, the V gene TRBV19; the match to TRBD1 covers 7 bases. This CDR3 contains 14 residues. Germline loops: CDR1 LNHDA, CDR2 SQIVND (reference sequence). Losses at the gene ends were 7 bases for V and 8 bases for J; bases not matched to a gene: 10. The CDR3 bases are TGTGCCAGTAACGGACAGGACAATCGGGAAAAACTGTTTTTT. It translates to CASNGQDNREKLFF.

V is TRBV15 and J is TRBJ2-2, with D possibly matching TRBD2 (6 bases). The V gene lost 8 bases and the J gene lost 5 bases, with 15 bases spanning the gap. The CDR3 totals 14 residues. Germline lookup yields CDR1 LNHNV and CDR2 YYDKDF (reference sequence). The CDR3 DNA is TGTGCCACCTCCCCCGGGACTTTAACCGGGGAGCTGTTTTTT. Translating gives CATSPGTLTGELFF. The complete variable domain, with remaining parts taken from reference TRBV15 and TRBJ2-2, reads DAMVIQNPRYQVTQFGKPVTLSCSQTLNHNVMYWYQQKSSQAPKLLFHYYDKDFNNEADTPDNFQSRRPNTSFCFLDIRSPGLGDTAMYLCATSPGTLTGELFFGEGSRLTVL.

This sequence joins TRBV3-1 (or the pseudogene TRBV3-2) and TRBJ1-4; possibly TRBD1 for D (5 bases). Germline lookup yields CDR1 LGHDT and CDR2 YNNKEL (reference sequence). V shed 2 bases and J shed 8 bases, with 15 bases lying between them. The CDR3 has 15 amino acids. The CDR3 DNA is TGTGCCAGCAGCCAAACGTGGGGACTGGTCGAAAAACTGTTTTTT. Residues: CASSQTWGLVEKLFF.

The rearrangement uses TRBV3-1 (or the pseudogene TRBV3-2) and TRBJ2-5; D might be TRBD2 (6 bases). The CDR3 covers 14 residues. The germline V gene has CDR1 LGHDT and CDR2 YNNKEL (reference sequence). With 5 bases removed from V and 4 bases from J, the gap between germline ends came to 14 bases. DNA for the CDR3: TGTGCCAGCAGCTCGGCCGGGCGGGGAGAGACCCAGTACTTC. Translation: CASSSAGRGETQYF.

This rearrangement joins TRBV5-1 to TRBJ2-4; D possibly corresponds to TRBD2 (5 bases). There are 14 residues in the CDR3. CDR1 and CDR2 from the germline V gene are SGHRS and YFSETQ. Trimming removed 5 bases at V and 5 bases at J, with 14 bases between. DNA for the CDR3: TGCGCCAGCAGACGGGCCGGGGTGCAAAACATTCAGTACTTC. It yields the protein CASRRAGVQNIQYF.

The chain uses TRBV3-1 (or the pseudogene TRBV3-2) and TRBJ1-1; D remains unclear. V gave up 4 bases and J gave up 1 base, with 16 bases separating them. The CDR3 extends over 16 amino acids. Germline CDR1 reads LGHDT; CDR2 reads YNNKEL (reference sequence). CDR3 sequence: CASSRDGGFSNTEAFF. The CDR3 nucleotides read TGTGCCAGCAGCCGAGACGGAGGCTTTTCGAACACTGAAGCTTTCTTT.

The V call is TRBV6-5, the J call TRBJ1-4; unclear D gene. Trimming removed 4 bases from V and 8 bases from J, with 14 bases in between. There are 14 residues in the CDR3. Germline CDR1 reads MNHEY; CDR2 reads SVGAGI. DNA of the CDR3: TGTGCCAGCAGTTCCCGAGGAAAACTGGAAAAACTGTTTTTT. This encodes CASSSRGKLEKLFF.

This CDR3 is CASSLGLAGVAYNEQFF. CDR3 DNA: TGTGCCAGCAGCCTAGGACTAGCGGGAGTTGCCTACAATGAGCAGTTCTTC. The rearrangement joins TRBV7-6 to TRBJ2-1; 13 bases map to TRBD2. Germline-derived CDR1 and CDR2 are SGHVS and FNYEAQ. The CDR3 length is 17 residues. After removal of 5 bases from V and 2 bases from J, the junction contained 6 bases not matched to a gene.